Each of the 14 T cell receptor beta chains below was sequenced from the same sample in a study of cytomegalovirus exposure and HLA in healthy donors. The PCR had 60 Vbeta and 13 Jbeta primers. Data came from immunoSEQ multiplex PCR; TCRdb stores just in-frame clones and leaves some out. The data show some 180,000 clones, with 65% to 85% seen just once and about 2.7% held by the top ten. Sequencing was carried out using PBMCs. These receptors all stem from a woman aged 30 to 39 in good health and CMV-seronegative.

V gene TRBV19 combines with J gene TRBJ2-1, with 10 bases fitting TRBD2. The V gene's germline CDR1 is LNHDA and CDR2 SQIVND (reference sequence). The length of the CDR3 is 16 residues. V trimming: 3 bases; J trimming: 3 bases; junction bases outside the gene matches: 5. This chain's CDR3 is CASSIQAGGRYNEQFF. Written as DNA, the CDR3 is TGTGCCAGTAGTATCCAAGCGGGAGGGCGCTACAATGAGCAGTTCTTC.

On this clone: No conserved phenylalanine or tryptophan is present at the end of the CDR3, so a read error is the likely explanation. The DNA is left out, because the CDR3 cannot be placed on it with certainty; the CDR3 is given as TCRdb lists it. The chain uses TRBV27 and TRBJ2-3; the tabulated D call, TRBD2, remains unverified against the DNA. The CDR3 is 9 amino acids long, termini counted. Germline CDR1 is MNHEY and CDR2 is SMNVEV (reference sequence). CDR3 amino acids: CASNHPGMV.

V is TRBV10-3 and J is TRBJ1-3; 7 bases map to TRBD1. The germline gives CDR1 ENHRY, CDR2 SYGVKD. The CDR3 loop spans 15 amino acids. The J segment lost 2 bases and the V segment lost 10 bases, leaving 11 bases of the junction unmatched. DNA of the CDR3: TGTGCCACCTGGACAGGTCAAGGTACTGGAAACACCATATATTTT. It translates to CATWTGQGTGNTIYF.

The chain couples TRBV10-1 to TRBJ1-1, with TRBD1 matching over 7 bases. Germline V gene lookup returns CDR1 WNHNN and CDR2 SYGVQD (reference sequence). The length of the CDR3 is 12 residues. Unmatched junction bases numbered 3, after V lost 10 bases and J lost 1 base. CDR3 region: CAIRQGNTEAFF. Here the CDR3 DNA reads TGCGCCATCAGACAGGGGAACACTGAAGCTTTCTTT.

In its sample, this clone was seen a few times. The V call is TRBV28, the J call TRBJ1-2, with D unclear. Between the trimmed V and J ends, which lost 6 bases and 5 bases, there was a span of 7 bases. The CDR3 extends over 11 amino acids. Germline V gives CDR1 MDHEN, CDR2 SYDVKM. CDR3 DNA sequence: TGTGCCAGCAGCACTCCTTATGGCTACACCTTC. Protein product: CASSTPYGYTF.

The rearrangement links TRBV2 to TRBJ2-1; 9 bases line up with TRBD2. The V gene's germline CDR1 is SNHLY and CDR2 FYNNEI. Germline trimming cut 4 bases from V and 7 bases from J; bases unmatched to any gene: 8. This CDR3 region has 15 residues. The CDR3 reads CASSASLAGLNEQFF. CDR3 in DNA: TGTGCCAGCAGTGCGAGTCTAGCGGGGCTTAATGAGCAGTTCTTC.

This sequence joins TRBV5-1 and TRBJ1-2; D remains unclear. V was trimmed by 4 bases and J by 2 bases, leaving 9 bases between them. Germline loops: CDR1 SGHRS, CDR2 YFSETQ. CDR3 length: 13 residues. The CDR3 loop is CASSEGTNYGYTF. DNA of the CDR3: TGCGCCAGCAGCGAGGGAACAAACTATGGCTACACCTTC.

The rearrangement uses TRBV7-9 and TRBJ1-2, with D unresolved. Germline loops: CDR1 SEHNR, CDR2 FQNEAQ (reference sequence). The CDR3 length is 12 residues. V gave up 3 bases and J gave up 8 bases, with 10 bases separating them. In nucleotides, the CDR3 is TGTGCCAGCAGCTTGCGATCACGGGGCTACACCTTC. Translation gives CASSLRSRGYTF.

CDR3 coding DNA: TGTGCCAGCAGTCAACCCGGCCGGGGGAATGGCTACACCTTC. Translating gives CASSQPGRGNGYTF. The rearrangement uses TRBV7-8 and TRBJ1-2; a weak D match, TRBD1 (5 bases). The CDR3 spans 14 residues. Germline assignment: CDR1 SGHVS and CDR2 FQNEAQ. Trimming cost V 6 bases and J 6 bases, with 17 bases left between them.

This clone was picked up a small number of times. For the CDR3, the DNA is TGTGCCAGCAGTTACTATCCAGGCCTAAACACTGAAGCTTTCTTT. Amino acids: CASSYYPGLNTEAFF. The genes are TRBV6-5 and TRBJ1-1; the D is unclear. The germline CDR1 and CDR2 sequences are MNHEY and SVGAGI. The CDR3 length is 15 residues. The germline V and J ends were trimmed by 1 base and 2 bases, with 11 bases remaining between them.

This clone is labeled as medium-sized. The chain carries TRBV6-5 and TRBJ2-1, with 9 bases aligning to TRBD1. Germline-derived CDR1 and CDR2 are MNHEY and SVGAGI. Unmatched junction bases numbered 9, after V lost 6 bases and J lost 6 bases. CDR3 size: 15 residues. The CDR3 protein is CASRSPGTGFNEQFF. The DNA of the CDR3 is TGTGCCAGCAGATCCCCCGGGACAGGGTTCAATGAGCAGTTCTTC.

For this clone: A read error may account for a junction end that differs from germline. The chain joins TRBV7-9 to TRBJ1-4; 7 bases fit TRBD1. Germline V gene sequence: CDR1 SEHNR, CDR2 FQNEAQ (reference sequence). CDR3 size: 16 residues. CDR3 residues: CSSSFIPGQRNEKLFF. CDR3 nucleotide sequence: TGTTCCAGCAGCTTCATTCCGGGACAGAGGAATGAAAAACTGTTTTTT.

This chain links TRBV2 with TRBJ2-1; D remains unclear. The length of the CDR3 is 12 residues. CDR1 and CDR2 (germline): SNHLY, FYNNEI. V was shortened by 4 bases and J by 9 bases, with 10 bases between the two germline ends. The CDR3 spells CASSVSPGEQFF. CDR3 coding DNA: TGTGCCAGCAGTGTTTCTCCCGGTGAGCAGTTCTTC. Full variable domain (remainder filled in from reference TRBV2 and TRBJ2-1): EPEVTQTPSHQVTQMGQEVILRCVPISNHLYFYWYRQILGQKVEFLVSFYNNEISEKSEIFDDQFSVERPDGSNFTLKIRSTKLEDSAMYFCASSVSPGEQFFGPGTRLTVL.

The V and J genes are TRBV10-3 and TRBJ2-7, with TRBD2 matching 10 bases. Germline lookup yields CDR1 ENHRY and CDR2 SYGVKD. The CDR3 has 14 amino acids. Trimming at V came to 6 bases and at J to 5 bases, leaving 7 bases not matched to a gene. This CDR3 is CAIRQAGGSNEQYF. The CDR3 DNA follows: TGTGCCATCAGACAAGCGGGGGGGTCGAACGAGCAGTACTTC.